Listed below are T cell receptor beta chains from one sample, sequenced in a study of cytomegalovirus exposure and HLA in healthy donors. This table comes from immunoSEQ multiplex PCR, and its TCRdb copy is limited to in-frame clones, with some not included. The data show hundreds of thousands of clones, with roughly 89% seen just once and roughly 0.99% held by the top ten. Sample: PBMCs. Receptors originate from a woman between 18 and 29 years old in good health and CMV-seronegative. CDR3s include the opening cysteine and the closing phenylalanine or tryptophan. The D gene is left open where the match is weak. Clone size is not always given. Where it is, it says once, few, many or a class for expanded clones.

CDR3nt: TGTGCCAGCAGTTACGGCCGGGGCACTGAAGCTTTCTTT
CDR3aa: CASSYGRGTEAFF
j_gene: TRBJ1-1
len: 13
abundance: .
v_gene: TRBV6-6
d_gene: .

CDR3nt: TGCAGTGCTAGAGGGGGGCCGGGGCAGTTCTTC
CDR3aa: CSARGGPGQFF
j_gene: TRBJ2-1
len: 11
abundance: .
v_gene: TRBV20-1
d_gene: .

CDR3nt: TGTGCCAGCAGCTACTCACTGGGGGGGGAGCAGTACTTC
CDR3aa: CASSYSLGGEQYF
j_gene: TRBJ2-7
len: 13
abundance: .
v_gene: TRBV6-5
d_gene: TRBD2

CDR3nt: TGTGCCAGCACCCAAAGGGGGGGGCAGAGGGGCTACACCTTC
CDR3aa: CASTQRGGQRGYTF
j_gene: TRBJ1-2
len: 14
abundance: .
v_gene: TRBV6-6
d_gene: .

CDR3nt: TGCGCCAGCAGCTTAGGACAGGGAGCTGGGGCCAACGTCCTGACTTTC
CDR3aa: CASSLGQGAGANVLTF
j_gene: TRBJ2-6
len: 16
abundance: once
v_gene: TRBV5-1
d_gene: TRBD1

CDR3nt: TGTGCCAGCAGCCCTAGAGGAGTCTACAATGAGCAGTTCTTC
CDR3aa: CASSPRGVYNEQFF
j_gene: TRBJ2-1
len: 14
abundance: .
v_gene: TRBV27
d_gene: .

CDR3nt: TGTGCCAGCAGCTTTAAGGGGTCTAACTATGGCTACACCTTC
CDR3aa: CASSFKGSNYGYTF
j_gene: TRBJ1-2
len: 14
abundance: .
v_gene: TRBV5-4
d_gene: .

CDR3nt: TGTGCCAGCAGTGATTGGGGCTCACATCAGCCCCAGCATTTT
CDR3aa: CASSDWGSHQPQHF
j_gene: TRBJ1-5
len: 14
abundance: .
v_gene: TRBV2
d_gene: .

CDR3nt: TGTGCCAGCAGCGGGGAAAGGGGGGGGTACACTGAAGCTTTCTTT
CDR3aa: CASSGERGGYTEAFF
j_gene: TRBJ1-1
len: 15
abundance: .
v_gene: TRBV7-2
d_gene: .

CDR3nt: TGCGCCAGCAGCCAAACCGGGACAGCCTACGAGCAGTACTTC
CDR3aa: CASSQTGTAYEQYF
j_gene: TRBJ2-7
len: 14
abundance: .
v_gene: TRBV5-1
d_gene: TRBD1

CDR3nt: TGTGCCAGCAGCTTGGCCCGGAGTACGCTAAGGGAGAACTATGGCTACACCTTC
CDR3aa: CASSLARSTLRENYGYTF
j_gene: TRBJ1-2
len: 18
abundance: .
v_gene: TRBV5-6
d_gene: .

CDR3nt: TGTGCCAGCAGTGCCAGACTAGCGGGGACAGATACGCAGTATTTT
CDR3aa: CASSARLAGTDTQYF
j_gene: TRBJ2-3
len: 15
abundance: .
v_gene: TRBV2
d_gene: TRBD2

CDR3nt: TGTGCCAGCAGCTTCAACTACGAGCAGTACTTC
CDR3aa: CASSFNYEQYF
j_gene: TRBJ2-7
len: 11
abundance: .
v_gene: TRBV7-9
d_gene: .

CDR3nt: TGTGCCTGGAGGGCGGGTAGCGGCTACAATGAGCAGTTCTTC
CDR3aa: CAWRAGSGYNEQFF
j_gene: TRBJ2-1
len: 14
abundance: .
v_gene: TRBV30
d_gene: .

CDR3nt: TGCGCCAGCAGCCGTGTACAGGGGGTGGGGACCACAGATACGCAGTATTTT
CDR3aa: CASSRVQGVGTTDTQYF
j_gene: TRBJ2-3
len: 17
abundance: once
v_gene: TRBV4-1
d_gene: TRBD1

CDR3nt: TGTGCCAGCCGCGGTTTAGGACTCCTCGGCTTTCCGATGAACACTGAAGCTTTCTTT
CDR3aa: CASRGLGLLGFPMNTEAFF
j_gene: TRBJ1-1
len: 19
abundance: .
v_gene: TRBV7-9
d_gene: .

CDR3nt: TGTGCCAGCAGCTTTTTATGGCAGGGGAGATGGGAGACCCAGTACTTC
CDR3aa: CASSFLWQGRWETQYF
j_gene: TRBJ2-5
len: 16
abundance: .
v_gene: TRBV7-6
d_gene: .

CDR3nt: TGTGCCAGCTCACCAACAGGACAGTATAATGAAAAACTGTTTTTT
CDR3aa: CASSPTGQYNEKLFF
j_gene: TRBJ1-4
len: 15
abundance: .
v_gene: TRBV18
d_gene: .

CDR3nt: TGTGCCAGTAGTCCAACAGGGGGGCTTAGTAGCACTGAAGCTTTCTTT
CDR3aa: CASSPTGGLSSTEAFF
j_gene: TRBJ1-1
len: 16
abundance: .
v_gene: TRBV19
d_gene: TRBD1

CDR3nt: TGCGCCAGCAGCTCCATTAGCGGGCAAGAGACCCAGTACTTC
CDR3aa: CASSSISGQETQYF
j_gene: TRBJ2-5
len: 14
abundance: .
v_gene: TRBV5-1
d_gene: TRBD2

CDR3nt: TGTGCCAGCAGTTTGAGAGGACAACGCTCCTACGAGCAGTACTTC
CDR3aa: CASSLRGQRSYEQYF
j_gene: TRBJ2-7
len: 15
abundance: .
v_gene: TRBV28
d_gene: .

CDR3nt: TGTGCCAGCAGTTACGGGGGAGGGACTGAAGCTTTCTTT
CDR3aa: CASSYGGGTEAFF
j_gene: TRBJ1-1
len: 13
abundance: .
v_gene: TRBV6-5
d_gene: .

CDR3nt: TGTGCCAGCTCACCATCTTCCCCTGTTAAGACCCAGTACTTC
CDR3aa: CASSPSSPVKTQYF
j_gene: TRBJ2-5
len: 14
abundance: .
v_gene: TRBV18
d_gene: .

CDR3nt: TGTGCCAGCAGCCCGAGGACGACCATAGCGGGACACTACAATGAGCAGTTCTTC
CDR3aa: CASSPRTTIAGHYNEQFF
j_gene: TRBJ2-1
len: 18
abundance: .
v_gene: TRBV7-2
d_gene: TRBD2

CDR3nt: TGTGCCAGCAGCCAGTGGGAGAGGGACAGCGAGCAGTACTTC
CDR3aa: CASSQWERDSEQYF
j_gene: TRBJ2-7
len: 14
abundance: .
v_gene: TRBV7-6
d_gene: TRBD1

CDR3nt: TGTGCCACCAGCAGTCGGAGCCTTAGGGGGCTCAATCAGCCCCAGCATTTT
CDR3aa: CATSSRSLRGLNQPQHF
j_gene: TRBJ1-5
len: 17
abundance: .
v_gene: TRBV15
d_gene: TRBD1

CDR3nt: TGTGCCAGCAGACAGACTAGCGGGAGGGATAGTGAGCAGTTCTTC
CDR3aa: CASRQTSGRDSEQFF
j_gene: TRBJ2-1
len: 15
abundance: .
v_gene: TRBV11-1
d_gene: TRBD2

CDR3nt: TGTGCCAGCAGCTTAGTAGGACAGGGGGCTGGAAACACCATATATTTT
CDR3aa: CASSLVGQGAGNTIYF
j_gene: TRBJ1-3
len: 16
abundance: .
v_gene: TRBV7-2
d_gene: TRBD1

CDR3nt: TGTGCCACCAGCAGAGACACCGCCCTGACTAGTTCAGATACGCAGTATTTT
CDR3aa: CATSRDTALTSSDTQYF
j_gene: TRBJ2-3
len: 17
abundance: few
v_gene: TRBV15
d_gene: .

CDR3nt: TGTGCCAGCAGCCTGGAGGGGACAGATACGCAGTATTTT
CDR3aa: CASSLEGTDTQYF
j_gene: TRBJ2-3
len: 13
abundance: .
v_gene: TRBV11-2
d_gene: .

CDR3nt: TGCGCCAGCAGCTTGGGGACAGTGGGGGCATGGAATGAGCAGTTCTTC
CDR3aa: CASSLGTVGAWNEQFF
j_gene: TRBJ2-1
len: 16
abundance: few
v_gene: TRBV5-1
d_gene: .

CDR3nt: TGTGCCAGCTCTGTACGAGACACCGGGGAGCTGTTTTTT
CDR3aa: CASSVRDTGELFF
j_gene: TRBJ2-2
len: 13
abundance: .
v_gene: TRBV6-5
d_gene: .

CDR3nt: TGTGCCAGCAGCCAACAGGGGTCCTACGAGCAGTACTTC
CDR3aa: CASSQQGSYEQYF
j_gene: TRBJ2-7
len: 13
abundance: .
v_gene: TRBV27
d_gene: TRBD1

CDR3nt: TGTGCCAGCAGCACTACTAATGAGCAGTTCTTC
CDR3aa: CASSTTNEQFF
j_gene: TRBJ2-1
len: 11
abundance: .
v_gene: TRBV6-5
d_gene: .

CDR3nt: TGTGCCAGCAGCCGTTCGGCGGGTTTGGAGACCCAGTACTTC
CDR3aa: CASSRSAGLETQYF
j_gene: TRBJ2-5
len: 14
abundance: few
v_gene: TRBV9
d_gene: .

CDR3nt: TGTGCCAGCATCCCCGCGACTCACTACGAGCAGTACTTC
CDR3aa: CASIPATHYEQYF
j_gene: TRBJ2-7
len: 13
abundance: .
v_gene: TRBV2
d_gene: .

CDR3nt: TGCGCCAGCAGCCCGGGGACTGTCTACAATGAGCAGTTCTTC
CDR3aa: CASSPGTVYNEQFF
j_gene: TRBJ2-1
len: 14
abundance: .
v_gene: TRBV4-1
d_gene: .

CDR3nt: TGTGCCAGCAGCCAAGATCCTCCAGCGGGGGGACTTCTATACTTCACCGGGGAGCTGTTTTTT
CDR3aa: CASSQDPPAGGLLYFTGELFF
j_gene: TRBJ2-2
len: 21
abundance: .
v_gene: TRBV4-2
d_gene: TRBD2